Shown below are 5 T cell receptor beta chains from a single sample sequenced in a study of T cell clonality in common variable immunodeficiency. Assay: immunoSEQ multiplex PCR; the TCRdb copy retains only in-frame clones and omits some. The sample is made up of around 55,000 clones, none counted only once. Material for sequencing was peripheral blood mononuclear cells. The receptors come from a person aged 18 to 70 in good health.

This clone was picked up many times. The read finishes 3 residues shy of the CDR3 end, and the germline J gene is used to complete it. V gene TRBV19 combines with J gene TRBJ1-1; D not resolved. Germline CDR1 LNHDA, CDR2 SQIVND (reference sequence). The CDR3 spans 14 residues. The ends were cut back, 3 bases at V and 1 base at J, with 9 bases in the middle. The sequenced CDR3 bases are TGTGCCAGTAGTATCTTTCGGGGGAACACTGAA. Translation: CASSIFRGNTE. The complete CDR3 protein is CASSIFRGNTEAFF. Variable domain in full (rest from reference TRBV19 and TRBJ1-1): DGGITQSPKYLFRKEGQNVTLSCEQNLNHDAMYWYRQDPGQGLRLIYYSQIVNDFQKGDIAEGYSVSREKKESFPLTVTSAQKNPTAFYLCASSIFRGNTEAFFGQGTRLTVV.

This clone was recorded at least ten times. The DNA ends 3 residues before the CDR3 does, and the rest of the CDR3 is filled in from the germline J gene. The gene calls are TRBV13 and TRBJ2-7; TRBD2 agrees at 7 bases. The CDR3 runs 16 residues. CDR1 and CDR2 from the germline V gene are PRHDT and FYEKMQ (reference sequence). V dropped 5 bases and J dropped 3; count of bases not matched to a gene: 13. Incomplete CDR3 DNA: TGTGCCAGCAGCGTGGGGCCTAGCGGCCTAAACTACGAG. The encoded protein is CASSVGPSGLNYE. The whole CDR3 is CASSVGPSGLNYEQYF.

In this sample, this clone turned up a few times. The CDR3 is cut off 3 residues early in the read; its end comes from the germline J gene. This chain links TRBV6-2 or TRBV6-3 with TRBJ1-5, with 8 positions matching TRBD1. Trimming cost V 5 bases and J 2 bases; bases outside gene matches: 5. CDR1 and CDR2 (germline): MNHEY, SVGEGT. The CDR3 sequence is 15 residues long. Partial CDR3 DNA: TGTGCCAGCAGTCGACAGGGGATCGGCAATCAGCCC. Protein: CASSRQGIGNQP. Given in full, the CDR3 is CASSRQGIGNQPQHF.

Many counts were recorded for this clone. CDR3 bases read: TGCAGTGCCCAGACCGGGGGGAGGTTAGACAATGAG. As protein: CSAQTGGRLDNE. The whole CDR3 is CSAQTGGRLDNEQFF. The chain combines TRBV20-1 with TRBJ2-1; TRBD2 aligns across 7 bases. The sequenced fragment ends 3 residues before the CDR3 boundary, so the rest is inferred from the germline J gene. V shed 6 bases and J 5 bases; nucleotides not matched to a gene: 13. The CDR3 is 15 amino acids. From germline, CDR1 is DFQATT and CDR2 SNEGSKA (reference sequence).

As to this clone: The read ends 3 residues shy of where the CDR3 ends; the end is completed using the germline J gene. Additional DNA sequences in this sample encode the identical CDR3. The rearrangement uses TRBV20-1 and TRBJ1-2; tentative D call: TRBD1 (5 bases). Per the germline V gene, CDR1 is DFQATT and CDR2 is SNEGSKA (reference sequence). The CDR3 is made up of 14 amino acids. Trimming removed 0 bases from V and 4 bases from J, with 12 bases in between. The DNA read from the CDR3 is TGCAGTGCTAGAGACAGGGATTACTTCTATGGC. It yields the protein CSARDRDYFYG. The CDR3 in full is CSARDRDYFYGYTF.